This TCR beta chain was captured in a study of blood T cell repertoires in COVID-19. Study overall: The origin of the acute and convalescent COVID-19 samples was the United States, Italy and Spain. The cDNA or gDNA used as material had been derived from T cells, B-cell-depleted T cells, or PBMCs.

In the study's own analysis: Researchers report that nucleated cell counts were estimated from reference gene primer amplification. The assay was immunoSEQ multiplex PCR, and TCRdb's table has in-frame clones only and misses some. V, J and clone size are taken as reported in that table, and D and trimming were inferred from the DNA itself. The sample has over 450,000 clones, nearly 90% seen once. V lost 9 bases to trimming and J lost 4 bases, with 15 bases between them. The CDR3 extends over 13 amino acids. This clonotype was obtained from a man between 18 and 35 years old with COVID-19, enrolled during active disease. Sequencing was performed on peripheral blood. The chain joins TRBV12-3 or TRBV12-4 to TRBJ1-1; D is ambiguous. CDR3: CASSTRVITEAFF. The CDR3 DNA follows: TGTGCCAGTAGTACGAGGGTGATCACTGAAGCTTTCTTT.